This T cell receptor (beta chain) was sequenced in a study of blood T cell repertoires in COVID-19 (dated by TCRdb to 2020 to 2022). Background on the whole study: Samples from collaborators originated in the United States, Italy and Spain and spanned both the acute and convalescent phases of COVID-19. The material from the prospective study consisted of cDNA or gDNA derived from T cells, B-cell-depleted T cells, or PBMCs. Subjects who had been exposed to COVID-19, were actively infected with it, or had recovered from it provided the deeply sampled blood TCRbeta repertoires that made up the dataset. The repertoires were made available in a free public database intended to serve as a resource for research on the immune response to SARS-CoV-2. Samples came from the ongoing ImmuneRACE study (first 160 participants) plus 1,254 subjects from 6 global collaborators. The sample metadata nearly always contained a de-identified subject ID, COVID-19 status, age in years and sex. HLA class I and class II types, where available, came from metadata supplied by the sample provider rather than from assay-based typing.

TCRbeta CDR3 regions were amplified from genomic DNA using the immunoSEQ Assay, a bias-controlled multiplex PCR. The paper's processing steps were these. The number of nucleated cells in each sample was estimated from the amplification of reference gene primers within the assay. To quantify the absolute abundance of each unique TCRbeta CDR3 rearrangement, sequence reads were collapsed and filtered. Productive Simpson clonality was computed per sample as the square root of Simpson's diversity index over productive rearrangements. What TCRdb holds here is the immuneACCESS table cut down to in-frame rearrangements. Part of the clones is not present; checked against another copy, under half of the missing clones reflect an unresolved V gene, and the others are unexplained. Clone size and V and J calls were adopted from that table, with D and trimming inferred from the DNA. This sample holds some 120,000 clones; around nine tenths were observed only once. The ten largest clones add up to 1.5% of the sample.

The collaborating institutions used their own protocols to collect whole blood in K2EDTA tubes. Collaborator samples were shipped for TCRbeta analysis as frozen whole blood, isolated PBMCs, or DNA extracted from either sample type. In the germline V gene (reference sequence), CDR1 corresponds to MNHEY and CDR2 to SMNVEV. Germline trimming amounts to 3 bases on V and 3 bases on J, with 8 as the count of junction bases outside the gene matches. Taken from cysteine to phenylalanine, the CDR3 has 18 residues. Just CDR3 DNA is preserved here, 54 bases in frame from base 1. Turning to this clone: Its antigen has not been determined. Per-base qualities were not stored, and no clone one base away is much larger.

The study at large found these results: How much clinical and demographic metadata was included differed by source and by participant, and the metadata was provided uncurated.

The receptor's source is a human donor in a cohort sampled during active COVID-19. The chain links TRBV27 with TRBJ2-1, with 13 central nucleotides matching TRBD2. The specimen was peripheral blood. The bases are TGTGCCAGCAGTTTCCGGAGGACTAGCGGGGGCAACTACAATGAGCAGTTCTTC. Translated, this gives CASSFRRTSGGNYNEQFF.